These 22 T cell receptor beta chains share one sample of origin, sequenced in a study of blood T cell repertoires in COVID-19. Some clones are missing from TCRdb's copy, which holds only in-frame ones; the method was immunoSEQ multiplex PCR. The repertoire includes 200,000 to 300,000 clones, roughly 91% of them detected once, and more than 0.8% sits in the top ten. The sequenced sample was peripheral blood. These receptor sequences come from a man younger than 45 with COVID-19, enrolled during active disease.

The chain couples TRBV3-1 (or the pseudogene TRBV3-2) to TRBJ1-4; 7 nucleotides line up with TRBD1. The CDR3 totals 14 residues. In germline, CDR1 is LGHDT, CDR2 YNNKEL (reference sequence). The J segment lost 6 bases and the V segment lost 4 bases, leaving 5 bases of the junction unmatched. The DNA for the CDR3 is TGTGCCAGCAGCCCCTCCAGGGGGGATGAAAAACTGTTTTTT. Its protein product is CASSPSRGDEKLFF.

This chain links TRBV11-2 with TRBJ1-1; D is unclear. This CDR3 is 13 amino acids long. CDR1 and CDR2 from the germline V gene are SGHAT and FQNNGV. V gave up 1 base and J gave up 5 bases, with 8 bases separating them. CDR3 loop: CASSLARFTEAFF. The CDR3 region has the DNA TGTGCCAGCAGCTTAGCGAGGTTTACTGAAGCTTTCTTT.

The chain joins TRBV3-1 (or the pseudogene TRBV3-2) to TRBJ1-6; TRBD1 is a possible D gene (6 bases). Trimming took off 4 bases at V and 8 bases at J, with 12 bases between the two ends. The germline V gene has CDR1 LGHDT and CDR2 YNNKEL (reference sequence). The CDR3 is made up of 14 amino acids. Here the CDR3 DNA reads TGTGCCAGCAGCCCAAGGGGGATCCATTCACCCCTCCACTTT. It encodes CASSPRGIHSPLHF.

CDR3 in amino acids: CASSLTGQGKTEAFF. The CDR3 DNA follows: TGTGCCAGCAGCTTGACGGGACAGGGAAAAACTGAAGCTTTCTTT. The chain couples TRBV5-6 to TRBJ1-1; 9 bases match TRBD1. Trimming cost V 1 base and J 5 bases; bases outside gene matches: 6. The CDR3 length is 15 residues. CDR1 and CDR2 from the germline V gene are SGHDT and YYEEEE.

This chain joins TRBV5-1 and TRBJ1-2, with 7 nucleotides matching TRBD1. J lost 4 bases, V lost 5 bases, and 11 bases had no gene match. Germline V gene sequence: CDR1 SGHRS, CDR2 YFSETQ. The CDR3 extends over 15 amino acids. CDR3 protein: CASRETGRSLYGYTF. The CDR3, as DNA: TGCGCCAGCAGGGAGACAGGGAGGTCGCTCTATGGCTACACCTTC.

The chain uses TRBV4-1 and TRBJ2-1; 7 nucleotides agree with TRBD1. The CDR3 is made up of 14 amino acids. Germline V gives CDR1 MGHRA, CDR2 YSYEKL. With 4 bases clipped from V and 5 bases from J, the junction kept 5 bases outside the gene matches. The CDR3 DNA reads as TGCGCCAGCAGCCGAGGACAGGCTAACAATGAGCAGTTCTTC. Protein product: CASSRGQANNEQFF.

The rearrangement uses TRBV6-2 or TRBV6-3 and TRBJ2-2, with 7 bases fitting TRBD2. CDR3 length equals 14 residues. J was trimmed by 3 bases and V by 4 bases; bases with no gene match: 2. The V gene's germline CDR1 is MNHEY and CDR2 SVGEGT. The CDR3 nucleotides read TGTGCCAGCAGTTTCCTAGCGGACACCGGGGAGCTGTTTTTT. Protein sequence: CASSFLADTGELFF.

This clone was recorded once. The chain uses TRBV12-3 or TRBV12-4 and TRBJ1-5; no clear D gene. Trimming pared 3 bases from V and 1 base from J, leaving 4 bases between. This CDR3 contains 13 residues. CDR3 coding DNA: TGTGCCAGCAGTTTGGGCAGCAATCAGCCCCAGCATTTT. Translation gives CASSLGSNQPQHF.

This rearrangement joins TRBV6-5 to TRBJ2-2, with D possibly TRBD1 on 5 matching bases. Trimming cost V 2 bases and J 0 bases, with 10 bases left between them. Per germline, CDR1 MNHEY and CDR2 SVGAGI. The CDR3 has 16 residues. Here the CDR3 DNA reads TGTGCCAGCAGTTACCTTCTGGGGCCGAACACCGGGGAGCTGTTTTTT. Its translation is CASSYLLGPNTGELFF.

This clone was seen a single time. The rearrangement uses TRBV9 and TRBJ2-1; D gene unclear. Trimming took off 4 bases at V and 5 bases at J, with 7 bases between the two ends. The CDR3 is 12 residues long. Germline CDR1 is SGDLS and CDR2 is YYNGEE. CDR3 sequence (DNA): TGTGCCAGCAGCCCGCGCGACAATGAGCAGTTCTTC. As protein: CASSPRDNEQFF.

The chain employs TRBV4-1 and TRBJ2-1; 7 nucleotides line up with TRBD2. V dropped 0 bases and J dropped 7; count of bases not matched to a gene: 3. Looked up from germline, CDR1 is MGHRA and CDR2 is YSYEKL. This CDR3 has 14 amino acids. CDR3 amino acids: CASSQDLGGNEQFF. In nucleotides, the CDR3 is TGCGCCAGCAGCCAAGATCTGGGGGGGAATGAGCAGTTCTTC.

The J gene is TRBJ1-2, the V gene TRBV30; D is unclear. V lost 4 bases and J 1 base, leaving 7 bases between the germline ends. Germline loops: CDR1 GTSNPN, CDR2 SVGIG (reference sequence). This CDR3 has 12 residues. The CDR3 protein is CAWMEGNYGYTF. The CDR3 bases are TGTGCCTGGATGGAGGGTAACTATGGCTACACCTTC.

This clone has only one observation. This chain uses TRBV7-9 with TRBJ1-2, with D hard to call. V lost 5 bases and J 3 bases, leaving 13 bases between the germline ends. Germline-derived CDR1 and CDR2 are SEHNR and FQNEAQ (reference sequence). This CDR3 region has 14 residues. CDR3 DNA sequence: TGTGCCAGCAGCCCCTCCTTTCGGGACTATGGCTACACCTTC. Its translation: CASSPSFRDYGYTF.

The V gene is TRBV9, the J gene TRBJ1-4; 7 bases fit TRBD1. Trimming took 1 base from V and 7 from J; bases not matched to a gene: 7. Germline V gene data show CDR1 as SGDLS and CDR2 as YYNGEE. CDR3 size: 15 residues. CDR3 protein: CASSVTDRWSEKLFF. The CDR3 coding sequence is TGTGCCAGCAGCGTAACGGACAGGTGGAGTGAAAAACTGTTTTTT.

This chain connects TRBV5-1 to TRBJ2-3, with 8 positions matching TRBD1. The CDR3 is made up of 15 amino acids. CDR1 and CDR2 from the germline V gene are SGHRS and YFSETQ. V shed 5 bases, J shed 4 bases, and the junction held 9 bases outside the gene matches. As DNA, the CDR3 is TGCGCCAGCAGGTTAGACAGGGGCCCGCCAGATACGCAGTATTTT. Translation: CASRLDRGPPDTQYF. The entire variable domain, with the rest obtained from reference TRBV5-1 and TRBJ2-3, is as follows: KAGVTQTPRYLIKTRGQQVTLSCSPISGHRSVSWYQQTPGQGLQFLFEYFSETQRNKGNFPGRFSGRQFSNSRSEMNVSTLELGDSALYLCASRLDRGPPDTQYFGPGTRLTVL.

This chain connects TRBV3-1 (or the pseudogene TRBV3-2) to TRBJ1-4, with D perhaps matching TRBD1 (6 bases). V was shortened by 4 bases and J by 7 bases, with 16 bases between the two germline ends. Germline CDR1 LGHDT, CDR2 YNNKEL (reference sequence). This CDR3 spans 15 amino acids. The CDR3 loop is CASSLRQDHGEKLFF. The DNA of the CDR3 is TGTGCCAGCAGCCTTCGACAGGACCATGGTGAAAAACTGTTTTTT.

The rearrangement joins TRBV3-1 (or the pseudogene TRBV3-2) to TRBJ2-4; 11 bases are shared with TRBD2. This CDR3 has 17 residues. The V segment lost 4 bases and the J segment 3 bases; nucleotides outside the gene matches: 8. Germline V gene lookup returns CDR1 LGHDT and CDR2 YNNKEL (reference sequence). DNA for the CDR3: TGTGCCAGCAGCCTTACACTAGCGGGGGTGGACAAAAACATTCAGTACTTC. Translated: CASSLTLAGVDKNIQYF.

The chain has TRBV7-9 and TRBJ1-5, with 9 bases aligning to TRBD1. The germline CDR1 and CDR2 sequences are SEHNR and FQNEAQ (reference sequence). The trim removed 4 bases at V and 6 bases at J, leaving 7 bases unmatched. This CDR3 is 15 amino acids long. This CDR3 is CASSSTGTGTQPQHF. CDR3 sequence (DNA): TGTGCCAGCAGCTCGACCGGGACAGGGACTCAGCCCCAGCATTTT.

This rearrangement joins TRBV5-6 to TRBJ2-5; a weak D match, TRBD1 (6 bases). This CDR3 spans 15 amino acids. Germline V gives CDR1 SGHDT, CDR2 YYEEEE. The germline V and J ends were trimmed by 0 bases and 0 bases, with 9 bases remaining between them. CDR3 amino acids: CASSLARTDQETQYF. The CDR3 DNA sequence: TGTGCCAGCAGCTTGGCACGGACAGACCAAGAGACCCAGTACTTC.

The CDR3 nucleotides are TGTGCCAGCAGCGACAGGGTTCTCTCTCAGCCCCAGCATTTT. It yields the protein CASSDRVLSQPQHF. The chain recombines TRBV28 with TRBJ1-5, with 7 bases that match TRBD1. Germline CDR1 and CDR2: MDHEN and SYDVKM. The CDR3 contains 14 residues. The ends lost 6 bases at V and 6 bases at J; junction bases unmatched: 8.

V gene TRBV27 combines with J gene TRBJ1-1; D is perhaps TRBD1 (6 bases). In germline, CDR1 is MNHEY, CDR2 SMNVEV (reference sequence). The CDR3 is 17 amino acids. V was shortened by 4 bases and J by 2 bases, with 20 bases between the two germline ends. CDR3 nucleotide sequence: TGTGCCAGCAGTTCCCTGATGACAGGAAACCGTAACACTGAAGCTTTCTTT. This translates into CASSSLMTGNRNTEAFF.

This clone occurred once. The rearrangement joins TRBV2 to TRBJ1-1; 11 positions agree with TRBD1. Unmatched junction bases numbered 4, after V lost 7 bases and J lost 3 bases. CDR1 and CDR2 (germline): SNHLY, FYNNEI. This CDR3 contains 14 residues. This CDR3 reads CASIPGQGDTEAFF. DNA for the CDR3: TGTGCCAGCATTCCGGGACAGGGGGACACTGAAGCTTTCTTT.